This T cell receptor (beta chain) was recorded in a study of PD-1 blockade in classical Hodgkin lymphoma. The patients all showed relapse after autologous stem cell transplantation, while their brentuximab vedotin exposure varied. The length of the CDR3 is 15 residues. The assay was immunoSEQ multiplex PCR, and TCRdb's table has in-frame clones only and misses some. This table holds 80,000 to 100,000 clones, 80% to 95% found once. This receptor was obtained from a human donor with classical Hodgkin lymphoma. The chain uses TRBV21-1 and TRBJ2-7; TRBD1, the table's D call, was not compared with the DNA. TRBV21-1 represents a pseudogene. Sequencing used peripheral blood mononuclear cells (PBMCs), obtained at baseline. For the CDR3, the DNA is TGTGCCAGCAGCAAAGGAACAGGGGGCACTTACGAGCAGTACTTC. It codes for CASSKGTGGTYEQYF.